Listed below are T cell receptor beta chains from one sample, sequenced in a study of blood T cell repertoires in COVID-19. TCRdb's copy holds only in-frame clones and misses some; the assay was immunoSEQ multiplex PCR. Seen here are 110,000 to 150,000 clones, around 82% observed once, and the top ten hold more than 40%. What was sequenced was peripheral blood. These receptor sequences come from a human donor in a cohort sampled during active COVID-19. Each CDR3 is given with its conserved first and last residue. A D gene is named only where the DNA matches it firmly. Clone size is stated in some rows and not others, as once, few, many or a class when expanded.

>.|TRBJ2-2|TRBV24-1|.|13
CATGAENTGELFF
TGTGCCACCGGGGCTGAAAACACCGGGGAGCTGTTTTTT
>TRBD1|TRBJ1-5|TRBV6-2/TRBV6-3|.|16
CASSYGGTGPEQPQHF
TGTGCCAGCAGTTACGGCGGGACAGGTCCTGAGCAGCCCCAGCATTTT
>.|TRBJ1-3|TRBV5-1|.|14
CASSATGLGNTIYF
TGCGCCAGCAGCGCAACAGGGCTTGGAAACACCATATATTTT
>.|TRBJ1-2|TRBV6-1|once|14
CASRNQQETYGYTF
TGTGCCAGCAGAAATCAACAGGAAACCTATGGCTACACCTTC
>.|TRBJ1-1|TRBV19|once|13
CASDRTEGTEAFF
TGTGCCAGTGACCGGACAGAGGGCACTGAAGCTTTCTTT
>.|TRBJ1-4|TRBV3-1/TRBV3-2|.|14
CASSQARGTEKLFF
TGTGCCAGCAGCCAAGCCAGAGGAACTGAAAAACTGTTTTTT
>.|TRBJ1-5|TRBV3-1/TRBV3-2|.|14
CASSQDTGGQPQHF
TGTGCCAGCAGCCAAGATACGGGAGGACAGCCCCAGCATTTT
>.|TRBJ1-2|TRBV2|.|14
CASSLMGTSYGYTF
TGTGCCAGCAGTTTGATGGGGACAAGCTATGGCTACACCTTC
>.|TRBJ2-5|TRBV6-1|.|12
CASSDLEETQYF
TGTGCCAGCAGTGATTTAGAAGAGACCCAGTACTTC
>TRBD1|TRBJ2-5|TRBV5-4|.|14
CASSLVQGEGTQYF
TGTGCCAGCAGCTTGGTACAGGGGGAAGGGACCCAGTACTTC
>.|TRBJ1-6|TRBV11-2|.|16
CASSLGQVSYNSPLHF
TGTGCCAGCAGCTTAGGGCAGGTCTCCTATAATTCACCCCTCCACTTT
>.|TRBJ2-7|TRBV15|few|13
CATSRSPNYEQYF
TGTGCCACCAGCAGATCCCCCAACTACGAGCAGTACTTC
>.|TRBJ2-1|TRBV9|once|16
CASSPRGGRSYNEQFF
TGTGCCAGCAGCCCTAGGGGGGGCAGGTCCTACAATGAGCAGTTCTTC
>.|TRBJ2-3|TRBV9|.|16
CASSVVGGVGTDTQYF
TGTGCCAGCAGCGTAGTAGGGGGAGTGGGCACAGATACGCAGTATTTT
>.|TRBJ2-1|TRBV5-6|.|15
CASSLLDSTYNEQFF
TGTGCCAGCAGCTTGCTGGACAGTACCTACAATGAGCAGTTCTTC
>.|TRBJ2-2|TRBV5-4|.|15
CASSPAEVNTGELFF
TGTGCCAGCAGCCCGGCGGAGGTTAACACCGGGGAGCTGTTTTTT
>.|TRBJ2-5|TRBV11-2|once|13
CASSIQLQETQYF
TGTGCCAGCAGCATACAACTACAAGAGACCCAGTACTTC
>.|TRBJ1-3|TRBV5-6|.|14
CASSLRYSGNTIYF
TGTGCCAGCAGCTTGCGTTACTCTGGAAACACCATATATTTT
>TRBD1|TRBJ2-1|TRBV19|.|13
CASRDRGWGEQFF
TGTGCCAGTAGAGACAGGGGTTGGGGTGAGCAGTTCTTC
>.|TRBJ2-2|TRBV20-1|.|14
CSASHKTNTGELFF
TGCAGTGCTAGTCACAAGACGAACACCGGGGAGCTGTTTTTT
>.|TRBJ2-1|TRBV15|.|16
CATSRVGKGLDNEQFF
TGTGCCACCAGCAGGGTCGGGAAAGGGTTGGACAATGAGCAGTTCTTC
>TRBD1|TRBJ1-1|TRBV20-1|.|11
CSARQGTEAFF
TGCAGTGCTCGACAGGGGACTGAAGCTTTCTTT
>TRBD1|TRBJ1-1|TRBV12-5|.|14
CASGLSQGESEAFF
TGTGCTAGTGGTTTATCACAGGGGGAGTCTGAAGCTTTCTTT
>TRBD1|TRBJ1-5|TRBV6-2/TRBV6-3|.|14
CASSRTGGGQPQHF
TGTGCCAGCAGTCGAACAGGGGGTGGTCAGCCCCAGCATTTT
>.|TRBJ1-6|TRBV5-4|.|15
CASSLDSSYNSPLHF
TGTGCCAGCAGCTTAGACAGCTCCTATAATTCACCCCTCCACTTT
>TRBD2|TRBJ2-3|TRBV4-2|.|19
CASSREPGLAVQSTDTQYF
TGTGCCAGCAGCCGAGAACCGGGACTAGCGGTCCAGTCCACAGATACGCAGTATTTT
>TRBD1|TRBJ1-2|TRBV5-1|.|13
CASSIDRAWGYTF
TGCGCCAGCAGCATTGACAGGGCATGGGGCTACACCTTC
>TRBD2|TRBJ2-2|TRBV9|.|16
CASSVLAGGRTGELFF
TGTGCCAGCAGCGTTCTAGCGGGAGGACGGACCGGGGAGCTGTTTTTT
>.|TRBJ1-1|TRBV3-1/TRBV3-2|.|14
CASSRQQGNTEAFF
TGTGCCAGCAGCCGTCAACAGGGGAACACTGAAGCTTTCTTT
>.|TRBJ1-6|TRBV10-3|.|14
CAITTGLVDSPLHF
TGTGCCATCACAACAGGGTTAGTCGATTCACCCCTCCACTTT
>.|TRBJ2-5|TRBV24-1|.|14
CATSDPGGRETQYF
TGTGCCACCAGTGACCCAGGGGGGCGAGAGACCCAGTACTTC
>.|TRBJ2-3|TRBV9|.|16
CASARGLAGSTDTQYF
TGTGCCAGCGCGAGGGGGCTAGCGGGTAGCACAGATACGCAGTATTTT
>.|TRBJ2-6|TRBV4-1|.|16
CASSQGSGSGANVLTF
TGCGCCAGCAGCCAGGGTTCAGGCTCTGGGGCCAACGTCCTGACTTTC
>.|TRBJ2-5|TRBV29-1|.|12
CSVEGAQETQYF
TGCAGCGTTGAAGGGGCCCAAGAGACCCAGTACTTC
>.|TRBJ2-2|TRBV2|once|15
CASTLGSGRGGELFF
TGTGCCAGCACTCTCGGGAGCGGTAGGGGCGGGGAGCTGTTTTTT
>TRBD1|TRBJ1-5|TRBV7-2|.|14
CASSPRGAGEPQHF
TGTGCCAGCAGCCCCAGGGGGGCCGGGGAGCCCCAGCATTTT
>.|TRBJ2-1|TRBV11-3|few|16
CASSPPGGRSYNEQFF
TGTGCCAGCAGCCCTCCGGGGGGCCGCTCCTACAATGAGCAGTTCTTC
>.|TRBJ1-4|TRBV6-5|.|14
CASSYSRGVEKLFF
TGTGCCAGCAGTTACTCGCGGGGAGTCGAAAAACTGTTTTTT
>.|TRBJ1-2|TRBV28|.|12
CASNRVGYGYTF
TGTGCCAGCAACAGGGTTGGCTATGGCTACACCTTC
>.|TRBJ2-1|TRBV11-3|.|13
CASSLGEGVEQFF
TGTGCCAGCAGCTTGGGGGAGGGGGTTGAGCAGTTCTTC
>TRBD1|TRBJ2-3|TRBV6-4|.|14
CASSEQGNADTQYF
TGTGCCAGCAGTGAACAGGGGAACGCAGATACGCAGTATTTT
>.|TRBJ1-3|TRBV7-2|.|15
CASSFPRGSGNTIYF
TGTGCCAGCAGCTTTCCCAGGGGCTCTGGAAACACCATATATTTT
>.|TRBJ2-5|TRBV5-1|.|15
CASSSGGQGRETQYF
TGCGCCAGCAGCTCAGGGGGGCAGGGAAGAGAGACCCAGTACTTC
>.|TRBJ2-2|TRBV7-2|.|17
CASSFARGQLNTGELFF
TGTGCCAGCAGCTTCGCCAGGGGTCAGCTGAACACCGGGGAGCTGTTTTTT
>.|TRBJ1-3|TRBV28|.|15
CASTGARPGERGIYF
TGTGCCAGCACCGGAGCTCGGCCTGGGGAGCGAGGCATATATTTT
>TRBD2|TRBJ2-3|TRBV29-1|.|13
CSVGEGSTDTQYF
TGCAGCGTTGGGGAGGGTAGCACAGATACGCAGTATTTT
>.|TRBJ2-1|TRBV28|.|15
CASSSGTRGDNEQFF
TGTGCCAGCAGTTCCGGGACAAGAGGCGATAATGAGCAGTTCTTC
>TRBD1|TRBJ1-2|TRBV4-3|.|14
CASSHALQGGGYTF
TGCGCCAGCAGCCATGCCTTACAGGGGGGTGGCTACACCTTC
>TRBD2|TRBJ2-2|TRBV7-2|.|19
CASSLGRLAGGRYTGELFF
TGTGCCAGCAGCTTAGGGCGGCTAGCGGGGGGGAGGTATACCGGGGAGCTGTTTTTT
>.|TRBJ1-2|TRBV6-5|.|14
CASRDGGVGYGYTF
TGTGCCAGCAGGGACGGGGGGGTAGGGTATGGCTACACCTTC
>.|TRBJ1-1|TRBV9|.|15
CASSPRGTVGTEAFF
TGTGCCAGCAGCCCTCGGGGGACGGTTGGCACTGAAGCTTTCTTT
>TRBD2|TRBJ2-5|TRBV19|.|13
CASQRDLGETQYF
TGTGCCAGCCAGCGGGACCTCGGAGAGACCCAGTACTTC
>.|TRBJ1-4|TRBV5-4|.|15
CASSRSPSRDEKLFF
TGTGCCAGCAGCCGTTCTCCCTCCAGGGATGAAAAACTGTTTTTT